The 3 T cell receptor beta chains below come from one sample, sequenced in a study of T cell responses to AZD1222 COVID-19 vaccine. Here immunoSEQ multiplex PCR was the method, and the copy in TCRdb shows in-frame clones only, minus some. This sample has some 120,000 clones, with 88% found just once. Sequencing was performed on peripheral blood, taken on day 0 of AZD1222 vaccination. Receptors were obtained from an adult in good health.

The J gene is TRBJ1-6, the V gene TRBV6-5; 7 bases are shared with TRBD1. Germline CDR1 MNHEY, CDR2 SVGAGI. Trimming took 8 bases from V and 6 from J; bases not matched to a gene: 7. The CDR3 is made up of 14 amino acids. DNA of the CDR3: TGTGCCAGCTTGTGGGGACAGCCTAATTCACCCCTCCACTTT. Its protein is CASLWGQPNSPLHF.

This chain joins TRBV5-4 and TRBJ2-1, with 9 bases aligning to TRBD2. Germline V CDR1 and CDR2: SGHNT, YYREEE (reference sequence). The CDR3 length is 16 residues. V dropped 4 bases and J dropped 0; count of bases not matched to a gene: 5. This CDR3 reads CASSPDSGSSYNEQFF. CDR3 in DNA: TGTGCCAGCAGCCCAGATAGCGGGAGCTCCTACAATGAGCAGTTCTTC.

For the CDR3, the DNA is TGTGCCAGCAGCTTGGGTCGGCCTAATGAAAAACTGTTTTTT. This sequence encodes CASSLGRPNEKLFF. The V gene is TRBV5-4, the J gene TRBJ1-4, with no clear D. The ends were cut back, 0 bases at V and 3 bases at J, with 6 bases in the middle. CDR1 SGHNT and CDR2 YYREEE come from the germline V gene (reference sequence). The CDR3 length is 14 residues.